These T cell receptor beta chains were read from a single sample in a study of PD-1 blockade in classical Hodgkin lymphoma. This table comes from immunoSEQ multiplex PCR, and its TCRdb copy is limited to in-frame clones, with some not included. This sample has 55,000 to 75,000 clones; 93% occur once, and the top ten carry over 6.5%. Source: peripheral blood mononuclear cells (PBMCs), taken at baseline. The source is a human donor with classical Hodgkin lymphoma. Each CDR3 is given with its conserved first and last residue. The D gene is left open where the match is weak. Not all rows give a size; the values are once, few, many and, for expanded clones, a class.

TRBD1	TRBV30	TRBJ1-6	NA	CAWGQANSPLHF	TGTGCCTGGGGACAGGCTAATTCACCCCTCCACTTT
NA	TRBV19	TRBJ2-3	NA	CASSIFSLAREGTQYF	TGTGCCAGTAGTATATTCTCCCTAGCGAGAGAGGGTACGCAGTATTTT
TRBD1	TRBV5-1	TRBJ2-7	NA	CASTLGPIGTGGYEQYF	TGCGCCAGTACACTTGGACCAATCGGGACAGGGGGGTACGAGCAGTACTTC
TRBD1	TRBV7-6	TRBJ2-7	NA	CTSSHKGTGVEQYF	TGTACCAGCAGCCACAAGGGGACAGGGGTCGAGCAGTACTTC
NA	TRBV2	TRBJ2-5	NA	CASSAGQQETQYF	TGTGCCAGCAGCGCGGGACAGCAGGAGACCCAGTACTTC
NA	TRBV29-1	TRBJ2-2	NA	CSGRGTTGELFF	TGCAGCGGTAGGGGGACCACCGGGGAGCTGTTTTTT
NA	TRBV9	TRBJ2-1	NA	CASSVGVENEQFF	TGTGCCAGCAGCGTAGGGGTAGAGAATGAGCAGTTCTTC
TRBD2	TRBV6-6	TRBJ2-1	NA	CASSISGLAYYNEQFF	TGTGCCAGCAGCATCTCGGGACTAGCCTACTACAATGAGCAGTTCTTC
NA	TRBV5-1	TRBJ1-2	once	CASSLTFTVGHGYTF	TGCGCCAGCAGCTTGACTTTTACAGTGGGACATGGCTACACCTTC
TRBD1	TRBV2	TRBJ2-7	NA	CASKRQGPEQYF	TGTGCCAGTAAGAGACAGGGTCCGGAGCAGTACTTC
NA	TRBV25-1	TRBJ2-5	NA	CASSLGLEQETQYF	TGTGCCAGCAGCCTCGGGCTGGAACAAGAGACCCAGTACTTC
TRBD2	TRBV6-5	TRBJ2-7	few	CASSYAGGLEQYF	TGTGCCAGCAGTTACGCGGGAGGGCTGGAGCAGTACTTC
NA	TRBV19	TRBJ1-4	NA	CASNRLATNEKLFF	TGTGCCAGTAACCGTCTTGCAACTAATGAAAAACTGTTTTTT
NA	TRBV4-2	TRBJ2-7	NA	CASSQMGTSYEQYF	TGTGCCAGCAGCCAAATGGGGACTTCCTACGAGCAGTACTTC
NA	TRBV21-1	TRBJ1-1	NA	CASIETNTEAFF	TGTGCCAGCATCGAAACGAACACTGAAGCTTTCTTT
NA	TRBV7-3	TRBJ2-6	NA	CASRPSQGSGANVLTF	TGTGCCAGCCGTCCCTCCCAGGGCTCTGGGGCCAACGTCCTGACTTTC
NA	TRBV6-5	TRBJ1-2	NA	CASRDGTAGGYTF	TGTGCCAGCAGGGACGGGACCGCCGGGGGCTACACCTTC
NA	TRBV6-5	TRBJ1-1	NA	CASSYRGGSNTEAFF	TGTGCCAGCAGTTACAGGGGGGGTTCGAACACTGAAGCTTTCTTT
NA	TRBV6-5	TRBJ2-3	NA	CASSYRDLETDTQYF	TGTGCCAGCAGTTACCGGGACTTGGAGACAGATACGCAGTATTTT
NA	TRBV30	TRBJ2-3	NA	CAVNGGPSTDTQYF	TGTGCCGTAAATGGGGGGCCTAGCACAGATACGCAGTATTTT
TRBD1	TRBV27	TRBJ2-7	NA	CASSRGQGSSYEQYF	TGTGCCAGCAGCCGGGGACAGGGAAGCTCCTACGAGCAGTACTTC
NA	TRBV27	TRBJ2-2	NA	CASSLLGVSNTGELFF	TGTGCCAGCAGTCTACTAGGTGTATCGAACACCGGGGAGCTGTTTTTT
NA	TRBV5-4	TRBJ1-6	NA	CASSLGQGPSSYNSPLHF	TGTGCCAGCAGCTTGGGTCAGGGGCCGAGCTCCTATAATTCACCCCTCCACTTT
NA	TRBV6-5	TRBJ1-2	NA	CASHTGRDYGYTF	TGTGCCAGCCATACAGGCAGGGACTATGGCTACACCTTC
TRBD1	TRBV6-1	TRBJ2-3	NA	CASSVTRDRADTQYF	TGTGCCAGCAGCGTAACTCGGGACAGGGCCGATACGCAGTATTTT
NA	TRBV9	TRBJ2-6	NA	CASSIHRESSGANVLTF	TGTGCCAGCAGCATCCACAGGGAGAGCTCTGGGGCCAACGTCCTGACTTTC
NA	TRBV28	TRBJ1-5	NA	CASVRGGPGQPQHF	TGTGCCAGCGTTAGAGGGGGACCGGGGCAGCCCCAGCATTTT
TRBD2	TRBV27	TRBJ2-7	once	CASSLRLAATYEQYF	TGTGCCAGCAGTTTACGGCTAGCGGCAACCTACGAGCAGTACTTC
NA	TRBV6-5	TRBJ1-2	NA	CASSVGTSTYGYTF	TGTGCCAGCAGTGTAGGGACCTCAACTTATGGCTACACCTTC
NA	TRBV28	TRBJ1-2	NA	CASSLVGEDGYTF	TGTGCCAGCAGTTTAGTAGGGGAGGATGGCTACACCTTC
NA	TRBV19	TRBJ1-2	NA	CASSQQGDGYTF	TGTGCCAGTAGTCAACAGGGCGATGGCTACACCTTC
TRBD2	TRBV18	TRBJ2-3	NA	CASSPPPRGGPDTQYF	TGTGCCAGCTCACCACCGCCGCGGGGGGGCCCAGATACGCAGTATTTT
NA	TRBV11-2	TRBJ2-6	NA	CASSLEVSGANVLTF	TGTGCCAGCAGCTTAGAAGTTTCTGGGGCCAACGTCCTGACTTTC
NA	TRBV20-1	TRBJ2-1	NA	CSGEYNEQFF	TGCAGCGGGGAATACAATGAGCAGTTCTTC
TRBD2	TRBV19	TRBJ2-1	NA	CASSMELAGASEQFF	TGTGCCAGTAGTATGGAGCTAGCGGGAGCCAGTGAGCAGTTCTTC
TRBD2	TRBV29-1	TRBJ2-5	once	CSVGGRAQETQYF	TGCAGCGTGGGCGGGAGGGCCCAAGAGACCCAGTACTTC
TRBD2	TRBV7-9	TRBJ2-7	NA	CASSLGLAVEQYF	TGTGCCAGCAGCTTAGGACTAGCGGTCGAGCAGTACTTC
NA	TRBV6-5	TRBJ2-5	NA	CASRQGYQETQYF	TGTGCCAGCAGACAAGGGTACCAAGAGACCCAGTACTTC
TRBD2	TRBV27	TRBJ2-1	NA	CASSFSASGRRNEQFF	TGTGCCAGCAGTTTCAGCGCTAGCGGGAGGCGTAATGAGCAGTTCTTC
TRBD1	TRBV28	TRBJ2-2	NA	CASRQGAGATGELFF	TGTGCCAGCCGACAGGGGGCGGGGGCCACCGGGGAGCTGTTTTTT
NA	TRBV30	TRBJ1-4	NA	CAWSGAGKVKEKLFF	TGTGCCTGGAGTGGAGCAGGGAAAGTGAAGGAAAAACTGTTTTTT
TRBD1	TRBV27	TRBJ2-7	NA	CASSPVGTGGEQYF	TGTGCCAGCAGCCCCGTTGGGACAGGGGGGGAGCAGTACTTC
NA	TRBV7-2	TRBJ1-6	NA	CASRWGNSPLHF	TGTGCCAGCCGTTGGGGTAATTCACCCCTCCACTTT
NA	TRBV5-4	TRBJ2-7	NA	CASSLASSYEQYF	TGTGCCAGCAGCTTGGCCAGCTCCTACGAGCAGTACTTC
TRBD2	TRBV6-4	TRBJ2-1	NA	CASSDTAGGYNEQFF	TGTGCCAGCAGTGACACCGCGGGGGGGTACAATGAGCAGTTCTTC
NA	TRBV27	TRBJ2-7	once	CASSYKGQYEQYF	TGTGCCAGCAGTTATAAGGGTCAGTACGAGCAGTACTTC
NA	TRBV6-1	TRBJ1-2	NA	CASSEPGMEGRGTF	TGTGCCAGCAGTGAACCGGGGATGGAGGGACGCGGCACCTTC
NA	TRBV9	TRBJ2-7	NA	CASSPREAAGRDEQYF	TGTGCCAGCAGCCCCCGAGAGGCGGCGGGGCGTGACGAGCAGTACTTC
NA	TRBV5-1	TRBJ1-2	NA	CASSLGQLEGGYTF	TGCGCCAGCAGCTTGGGACAACTGGAGGGCGGCTACACCTTC